The 23 T cell receptor beta chains below come from one sample, sequenced in a study of beta chain features in type 1 diabetes. Investigators reverse transcribed all isolated RNA, so they sequenced expressed TCRB transcripts. Libraries were prepared by immunoSEQ multiplex PCR; TCRdb keeps only in-frame clonotypes and omits some of them. The top ten clones hold under 0.095% of a sample with about 620,000 clones, around 15% of them seen once. Sequencing was done on a sample of naive CD4+ T cells from blood. The origin of the receptors is a man aged 18 to 35 in good health.

The gene calls are TRBV2 and TRBJ2-7, with 7 bases matching TRBD1. CDR3 length equals 12 residues. Germline CDR1 SNHLY, CDR2 FYNNEI. The V gene end was trimmed by 6 bases and the J gene end by 9 bases; junction bases not matched to a gene: 8. CDR3 DNA sequence: TGTGCCAGCAGAGAGCAGGGGGTTTGGCAGTACTTC. Translating it yields CASREQGVWQYF.

The rearrangement links TRBV5-4 to TRBJ1-3; D unclear. V dropped 5 bases and J dropped 4 bases, with 7 bases sitting between them. The CDR3 extends over 12 amino acids. Germline V lookup: CDR1 SGHNT, CDR2 YYREEE (reference sequence). CDR3 sequence reads: CASRGFGNTIYF. The CDR3 bases are TGTGCCAGCAGGGGGTTCGGAAACACCATATATTTT. The full variable domain, its missing parts supplied by reference TRBV5-4 and TRBJ1-3, is ETGVTQSPTHLIKTRGQQVTLRCSSQSGHNTVSWYQQALGQGPQFIFQYYREEENGRGNFPPRFSGLQFPNYSSELNVNALELDDSALYLCASRGFGNTIYFGEGSWLTVV.

This clone has more than one count but fewer than ten. This chain uses TRBV25-1 with TRBJ2-1; 9 bases are shared with TRBD2. V shed 2 bases, J shed 8 bases, and the junction held 7 bases outside the gene matches. This CDR3 has 15 residues. The germline CDR1 and CDR2 sequences are MGHDK and SYGVNS. Here the CDR3 reads CASSEAGGPIHEQFF. CDR3 DNA: TGTGCCAGCAGTGAAGCGGGAGGGCCTATTCATGAGCAGTTCTTC.

This clone was seen more than once but under ten times. The chain recombines TRBV28 with TRBJ1-1; D unresolved. The V end was cut by 6 bases, the J end by 1 base, with 12 bases between. The CDR3 spans 14 residues. Germline lookup yields CDR1 MDHEN and CDR2 SYDVKM. The CDR3 is CASSPDLGNTEAFF. DNA of the CDR3: TGTGCCAGCAGCCCTGACCTGGGGAACACTGAAGCTTTCTTT. The whole variable domain, filled in from reference TRBV28 and TRBJ1-1, reads DVKVTQSSRYLVKRTGEKVFLECVQDMDHENMFWYRQDPGLGLRLIYFSYDVKMKEKGDIPEGYSVSREKKERFSLILESASTNQTSMYLCASSPDLGNTEAFFGQGTRLTVV.

This clone was seen more than once but under ten times. This rearrangement joins TRBV7-2 to TRBJ1-1; D gene unclear. Germline loops: CDR1 SGHTA, CDR2 FQGNSA. This CDR3 is built from 12 residues. Trimming stripped 8 bases from V and 5 bases from J, with 12 bases between. The CDR3 nucleotides are TGTGCCAGCTTTGGCCAAGGGACTGAAGCTTTCTTT. It yields the protein CASFGQGTEAFF.

The table lists this clone with a few counts. The V and J genes are TRBV9 and TRBJ1-2; D is undetermined. The ends were cut back, 0 bases at V and 3 bases at J, with 9 bases in the middle. The CDR3 covers 14 residues. In germline, CDR1 is SGDLS, CDR2 YYNGEE. In DNA form, the CDR3 reads TGTGCCAGCAGCGTAGCAGTCGGGGACTATGGCTACACCTTC. Its translation: CASSVAVGDYGYTF.

The chain couples TRBV4-3 to TRBJ2-7; 13 positions agree with TRBD2. The germline gives CDR1 LGHNA, CDR2 YSLEER. The CDR3 covers 16 residues. The ends lost 1 base at V and 1 base at J; junction bases unmatched: 1. In DNA, the CDR3 is TGCGCCAGCAGCCAAGGACTAGCGGGAGGATCCTACGAGCAGTACTTC. Translation: CASSQGLAGGSYEQYF.

In this sample, this clone turned up a few times. V usage is TRBV19 and J usage is TRBJ1-2, with D unresolved. The CDR3 length is 11 residues. CDR1 and CDR2 (germline): LNHDA, SQIVND (reference sequence). V lost 8 bases and J lost 6, with 10 bases in between. CDR3 region: CASRRADGYTF. The DNA of the CDR3 is TGTGCCAGTCGGAGGGCAGATGGCTACACCTTC.

In its sample, this clone was seen a few times. The rearrangement joins TRBV27 to TRBJ1-5; no clear D. The germline gives CDR1 MNHEY, CDR2 SMNVEV (reference sequence). This CDR3 comprises 13 residues. V lost 6 bases, J lost 1 base, and 7 bases lay in between. DNA of the CDR3: TGTGCCAGCAGCCCGGTGAGCAATCAGCCCCAGCATTTT. It encodes CASSPVSNQPQHF.

This clone occurred a few times. CDR3 loop: CASSLPTNEQFF. For the CDR3, the DNA is TGCGCCAGCAGCCTACCGACAAATGAGCAGTTCTTC. The genes are TRBV5-1 and TRBJ2-1; no clear D gene. Germline V gene lookup returns CDR1 SGHRS and CDR2 YFSETQ. This CDR3 contains 12 residues. With 4 bases removed from V and 7 bases from J, the gap between germline ends came to 9 bases.

In its sample, this clone was seen a few times. Germline and junction disagree at one end, which may indicate a read error. V is TRBV5-4 and J is TRBJ2-5; TRBD1 aligns across 9 bases. There are 16 residues in the CDR3. CDR1 is SGHNT, CDR2 YYREEE, per germline (reference sequence). CDR3 amino acids: CASSGSPGQGGETQYF. DNA of the CDR3: TGCGCCAGCAGCGGTTCCCCGGGACAGGGTGGAGAGACCCAGTACTTC.

The V gene is TRBV6-1, the J gene TRBJ1-5, with D perhaps TRBD1 (5 bases). Germline V gene data show CDR1 as MNHNS and CDR2 as SASEGT. The CDR3 runs to 16 residues. The ends were cut back, 4 bases at V and 1 base at J, with 14 bases in the middle. The CDR3 DNA reads as TGTGCCAGCAGTGGATTTCGGGGGACCAGCAATCAGCCCCAGCATTTT. It specifies CASSGFRGTSNQPQHF.

V is TRBV19 and J is TRBJ1-1; no definite D call. The CDR3 has 16 residues. The V end lost 4 bases, the J end lost 3 bases, and 18 bases lay between the germline ends. CDR1 LNHDA and CDR2 SQIVND come from the germline V gene (reference sequence). The CDR3 protein is CASSTRPQKGHTEAFF. CDR3 sequence (DNA): TGTGCCAGTAGTACGCGGCCCCAGAAAGGACACACTGAAGCTTTCTTT.

V usage is TRBV7-9 and J usage is TRBJ2-7, with TRBD1 matching 8 bases. With 2 bases clipped from V and 5 bases from J, the junction kept 5 bases outside the gene matches. The germline CDR1 and CDR2 sequences are SEHNR and FQNEAQ (reference sequence). The CDR3 is 14 amino acids. The CDR3 bases are TGTGCCAGCAGCTTACTACAGGGGGATCACGAGCAGTACTTC. This encodes CASSLLQGDHEQYF.

This clone was counted between two and nine times. Other nucleotide sequences in the sample specify the same CDR3. This chain links TRBV9 with TRBJ1-2; D is undetermined. V was pared by 0 bases and J by 0 bases, with 3 bases between. CDR3 length: 13 amino acids. Germline V lookup: CDR1 SGDLS, CDR2 YYNGEE. The CDR3 is CASSVVSNYGYTF. The CDR3 nucleotides are TGTGCCAGCAGCGTAGTTTCTAACTATGGCTACACCTTC. Complete variable domain (other parts from reference TRBV9 and TRBJ1-2): DSGVTQTPKHLITATGQRVTLRCSPRSGDLSVYWYQQSLDQGLQFLIQYYNGEERAKGNILERFSAQQFPDLHSELNLSSLELGDSALYFCASSVVSNYGYTFGSGTRLTVV.

In its sample, this clone was seen a few times. The rearrangement joins TRBV7-3 to TRBJ2-7, with 12 bases lining up with TRBD2. CDR1 SGHTA and CDR2 FQGTGA come from the germline V gene. V shed 6 bases, J shed 3 bases, and the junction held 6 bases outside the gene matches. The CDR3 runs 15 residues. The CDR3 protein is CASRLAGGIIYEQYF. CDR3 sequence (DNA): TGTGCCAGCAGACTAGCGGGAGGCATAATCTACGAGCAGTACTTC. Using reference TRBV7-3 and TRBJ2-7 for the parts outside the CDR3, the full variable domain is GAGVSQTPSNKVTEKGKYVELRCDPISGHTALYWYRQSLGQGPEFLIYFQGTGAADDSGLPNDRFFAVRPEGSVSTLKIQRTERGDSAVYLCASRLAGGIIYEQYFGPGTRLTVT.

Here the CDR3 reads CASSQISGISYNEQFF. In DNA, the CDR3 is TGTGCCAGCAGCCAGATCAGCGGGATCTCCTACAATGAGCAGTTCTTC. The chain combines TRBV11-1 with TRBJ2-1; 7 bases are shared with TRBD2. V lost 5 bases and J lost 0; bases outside the gene matches: 7. The CDR3 contains 16 residues. Per the germline V gene, CDR1 is SGHAT and CDR2 is FQDESV (reference sequence).

In this sample, this clone turned up a few times. This rearrangement joins TRBV28 to TRBJ1-2; D may be TRBD1 (5 bases). V lost 6 bases, J lost 2 bases, and 10 bases lay in between. There are 13 residues in the CDR3. The germline gives CDR1 MDHEN, CDR2 SYDVKM. The CDR3 spells CASRWGPNYGYTF. The CDR3 coding sequence is TGTGCCAGCAGATGGGGACCGAACTATGGCTACACCTTC.

This chain connects TRBV5-1 to TRBJ1-1, with 7 bases aligning to TRBD1. CDR3 length equals 12 residues. Germline CDR1 is SGHRS and CDR2 is YFSETQ. The ends lost 3 bases at V and 9 bases at J; junction bases unmatched: 5. The CDR3, as DNA: TGCGCCAGCAGCTGGGGGACAGAGAAAGCTTTCTTT. As protein: CASSWGTEKAFF.

This clone has a handful of counts. The chain has TRBV9 and TRBJ2-3; tentatively, D is TRBD1 (6 bases). The germline CDR1 and CDR2 sequences are SGDLS and YYNGEE. This CDR3 has 16 residues. Trimming pared 0 bases from V and 0 bases from J, leaving 11 bases between. As DNA, the CDR3 is TGTGCCAGCAGCGTAGGGGGGACACCCAGCACAGATACGCAGTATTTT. Protein: CASSVGGTPSTDTQYF.

The chain employs TRBV10-3 and TRBJ1-2, with 7 bases lining up with TRBD1. Trimming took 6 bases from V and 4 from J; bases not matched to a gene: 5. The CDR3 loop spans 13 amino acids. Per germline, CDR1 ENHRY and CDR2 SYGVKD. CDR3 coding DNA: TGTGCCATCAGGCCAGGGGGTGGCTATGGCTACACCTTC. Its protein product is CAIRPGGGYGYTF.

The chain is built from TRBV4-3 and TRBJ2-7; D is uncertain. Germline V gives CDR1 LGHNA, CDR2 YSLEER. The V gene lost 0 bases and the J gene lost 4 bases, with 22 bases spanning the gap. The CDR3 is 18 residues long. The CDR3 reads CASSQDPPLTSFPYEQYF. In DNA, the CDR3 is TGCGCCAGCAGCCAAGATCCCCCCCTGACAAGTTTCCCTTACGAGCAGTACTTC.

This chain joins TRBV5-1 and TRBJ1-1, with 8 bases identical to TRBD1. V was clipped by 4 bases and J by 2 bases; unmatched bases: 4. Germline V gives CDR1 SGHRS, CDR2 YFSETQ. This CDR3 contains 14 residues. The DNA for the CDR3 is TGCGCCAGCAGCAGTGGACAGGGCAACACTGAAGCTTTCTTT. The encoded protein is CASSSGQGNTEAFF.